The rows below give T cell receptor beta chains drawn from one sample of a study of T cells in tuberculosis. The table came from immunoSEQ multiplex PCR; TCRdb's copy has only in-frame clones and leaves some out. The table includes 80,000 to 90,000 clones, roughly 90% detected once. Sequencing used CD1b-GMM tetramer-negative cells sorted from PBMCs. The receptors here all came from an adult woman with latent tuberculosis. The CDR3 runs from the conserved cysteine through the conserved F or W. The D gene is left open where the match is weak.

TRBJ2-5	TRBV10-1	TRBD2	CASSETSGGPEETQYF	TGCGCCAGCAGTGAGACTAGCGGGGGGCCCGAAGAGACCCAGTACTTC
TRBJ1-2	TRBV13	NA	CASSRQDIPYGYTF	TGTGCCAGCAGCCGGCAAGACATCCCCTATGGCTACACCTTC
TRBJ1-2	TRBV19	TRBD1	CASSITGQGASGYTF	TGTGCCAGTAGTATCACGGGACAGGGGGCGTCTGGCTACACCTTC
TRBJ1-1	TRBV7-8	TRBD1	CASSRRQGLNTEAFF	TGTGCCAGCAGCAGGCGACAGGGATTGAACACTGAAGCTTTCTTT
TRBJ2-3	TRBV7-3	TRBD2	CASSTRPLGGATDTQYF	TGTGCCAGCAGCACCCGGCCCCTCGGGGGGGCCACAGATACGCAGTATTTT
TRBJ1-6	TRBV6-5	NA	CATRGSSYNSPLHF	TGTGCCACTAGGGGCAGCTCCTATAATTCACCCCTCCACTTT
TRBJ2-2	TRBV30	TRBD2	CALAGENTGELFF	TGTGCACTAGCGGGGGAAAACACCGGGGAGCTGTTTTTT
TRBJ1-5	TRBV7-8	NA	CASSLQDSNQPQHF	TGTGCCAGCAGCTTACAGGATAGCAATCAGCCCCAGCATTTT
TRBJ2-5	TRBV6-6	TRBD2	CASSYSGGFQETQYF	TGTGCCAGCAGTTATAGCGGGGGGTTCCAAGAGACCCAGTACTTC
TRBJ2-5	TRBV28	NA	CASSGQNQETQYF	TGTGCCAGCAGCGGACAAAACCAAGAGACCCAGTACTTC
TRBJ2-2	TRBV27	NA	CASKRGTGAGELFF	TGTGCCAGCAAACGGGGAACCGGCGCCGGGGAGCTGTTTTTT